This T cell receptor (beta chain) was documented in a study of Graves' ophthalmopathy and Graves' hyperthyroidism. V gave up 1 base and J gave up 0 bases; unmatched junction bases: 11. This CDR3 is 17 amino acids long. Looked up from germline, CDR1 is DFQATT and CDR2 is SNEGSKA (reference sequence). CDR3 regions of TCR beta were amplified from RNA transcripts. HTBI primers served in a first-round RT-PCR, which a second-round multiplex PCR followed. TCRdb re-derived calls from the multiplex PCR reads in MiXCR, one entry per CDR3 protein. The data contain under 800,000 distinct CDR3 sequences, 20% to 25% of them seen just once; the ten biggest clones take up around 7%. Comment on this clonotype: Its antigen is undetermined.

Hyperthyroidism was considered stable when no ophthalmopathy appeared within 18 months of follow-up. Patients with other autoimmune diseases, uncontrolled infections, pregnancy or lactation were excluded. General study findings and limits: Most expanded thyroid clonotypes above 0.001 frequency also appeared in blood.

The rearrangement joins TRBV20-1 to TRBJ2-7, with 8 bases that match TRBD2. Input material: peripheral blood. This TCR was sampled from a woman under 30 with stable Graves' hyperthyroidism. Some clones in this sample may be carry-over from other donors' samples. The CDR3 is CSARAGDGSGDSYEQYF. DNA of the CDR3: TGCAGTGCTAGAGCCGGGGATGGTAGCGGGGACTCCTACGAGCAGTACTTC.